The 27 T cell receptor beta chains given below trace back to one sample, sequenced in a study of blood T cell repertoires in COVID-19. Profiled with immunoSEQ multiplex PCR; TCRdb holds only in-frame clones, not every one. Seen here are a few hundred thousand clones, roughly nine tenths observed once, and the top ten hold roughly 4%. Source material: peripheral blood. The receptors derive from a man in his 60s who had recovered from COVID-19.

For the CDR3, the DNA is TGTGCCAGCAGCACGGGACAGGGCATTAACTATGGCTACACCTTC. It specifies CASSTGQGINYGYTF. The chain is built from TRBV21-1 and TRBJ1-2; TRBD1 reflects the table's D call only, with no check against the DNA. TRBV21-1 constitutes a pseudogene. CDR3 size: 15 residues.

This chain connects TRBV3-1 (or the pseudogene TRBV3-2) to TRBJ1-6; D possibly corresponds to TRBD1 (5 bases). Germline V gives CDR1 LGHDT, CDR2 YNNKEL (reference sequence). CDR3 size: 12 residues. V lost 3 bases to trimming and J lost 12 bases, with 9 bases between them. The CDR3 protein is CASSQLTVPLHF. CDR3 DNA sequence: TGTGCCAGCAGCCAGTTGACAGTACCCCTCCACTTT.

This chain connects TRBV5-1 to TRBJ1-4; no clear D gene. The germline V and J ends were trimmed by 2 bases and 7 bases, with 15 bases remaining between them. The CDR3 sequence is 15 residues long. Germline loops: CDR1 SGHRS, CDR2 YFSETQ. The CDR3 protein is CASSFETGSGEKLFF. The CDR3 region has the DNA TGCGCCAGCAGCTTCGAGACGGGGTCGGGTGAAAAACTGTTTTTT.

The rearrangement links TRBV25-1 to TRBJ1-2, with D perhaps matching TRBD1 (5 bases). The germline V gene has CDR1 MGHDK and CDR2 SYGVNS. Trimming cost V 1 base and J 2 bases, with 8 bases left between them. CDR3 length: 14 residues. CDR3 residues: CASSESPGNYGYTF. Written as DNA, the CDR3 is TGTGCCAGCAGTGAATCTCCAGGGAACTATGGCTACACCTTC.

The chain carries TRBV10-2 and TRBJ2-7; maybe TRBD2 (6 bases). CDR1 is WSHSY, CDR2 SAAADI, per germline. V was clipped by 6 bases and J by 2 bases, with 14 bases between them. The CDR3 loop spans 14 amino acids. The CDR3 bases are TGCGCCAGCAGCCAATCGGGGAGGACCTACGAGCAGTACTTC. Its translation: CASSQSGRTYEQYF.

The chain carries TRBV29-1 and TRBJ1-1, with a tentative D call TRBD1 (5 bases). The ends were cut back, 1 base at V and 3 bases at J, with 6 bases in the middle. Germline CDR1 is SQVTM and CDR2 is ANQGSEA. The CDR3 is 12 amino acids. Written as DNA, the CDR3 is TGCAGCGTTGAAGGGGGCGACACTGAAGCTTTCTTT. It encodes CSVEGGDTEAFF.

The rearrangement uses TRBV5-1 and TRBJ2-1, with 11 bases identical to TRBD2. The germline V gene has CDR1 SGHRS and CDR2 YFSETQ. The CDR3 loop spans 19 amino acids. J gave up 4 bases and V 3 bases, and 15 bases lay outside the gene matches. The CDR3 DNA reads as TGCGCCAGCAGCTCTAGGACTAGCGGGCGGGTTCCAGAATACAATGAGCAGTTCTTC. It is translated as CASSSRTSGRVPEYNEQFF.

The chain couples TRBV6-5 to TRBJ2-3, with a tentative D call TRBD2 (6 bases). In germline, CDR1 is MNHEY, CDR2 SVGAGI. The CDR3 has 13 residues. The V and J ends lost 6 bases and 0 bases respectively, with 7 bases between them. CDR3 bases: TGTGCCAGCAGGGAGGGGAGCACAGATACGCAGTATTTT. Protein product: CASREGSTDTQYF.

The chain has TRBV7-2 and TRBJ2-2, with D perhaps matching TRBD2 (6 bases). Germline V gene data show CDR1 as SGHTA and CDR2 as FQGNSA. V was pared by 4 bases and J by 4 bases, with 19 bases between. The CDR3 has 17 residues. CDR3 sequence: CASSSRGWGIPTGELFF. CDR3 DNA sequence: TGTGCCAGCAGCTCCCGGGGGTGGGGTATCCCCACCGGGGAGCTGTTTTTT.

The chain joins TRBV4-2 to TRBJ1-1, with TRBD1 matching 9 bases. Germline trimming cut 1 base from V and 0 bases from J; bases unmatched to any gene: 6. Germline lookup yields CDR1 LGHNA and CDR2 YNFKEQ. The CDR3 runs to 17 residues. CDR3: CASSQVAGTGMNTEAFF. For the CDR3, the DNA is TGTGCCAGCAGCCAAGTAGCCGGGACAGGGATGAACACTGAAGCTTTCTTT.

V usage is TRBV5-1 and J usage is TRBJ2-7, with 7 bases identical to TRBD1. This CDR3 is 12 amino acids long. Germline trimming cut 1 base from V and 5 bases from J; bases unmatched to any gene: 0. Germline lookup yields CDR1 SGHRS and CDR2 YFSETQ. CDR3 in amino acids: CASSLTGDEQYF. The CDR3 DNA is TGCGCCAGCAGCTTGACAGGGGACGAGCAGTACTTC.

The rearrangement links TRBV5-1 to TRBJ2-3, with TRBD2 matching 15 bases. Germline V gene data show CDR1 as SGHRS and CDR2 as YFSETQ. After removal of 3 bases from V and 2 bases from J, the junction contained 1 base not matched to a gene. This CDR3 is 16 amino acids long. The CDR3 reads CASSWTSGGATDTQYF. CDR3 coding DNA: TGCGCCAGCAGCTGGACTAGCGGGGGGGCCACAGATACGCAGTATTTT. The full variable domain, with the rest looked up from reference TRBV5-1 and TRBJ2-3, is KAGVTQTPRYLIKTRGQQVTLSCSPISGHRSVSWYQQTPGQGLQFLFEYFSETQRNKGNFPGRFSGRQFSNSRSEMNVSTLELGDSALYLCASSWTSGGATDTQYFGPGTRLTVL.

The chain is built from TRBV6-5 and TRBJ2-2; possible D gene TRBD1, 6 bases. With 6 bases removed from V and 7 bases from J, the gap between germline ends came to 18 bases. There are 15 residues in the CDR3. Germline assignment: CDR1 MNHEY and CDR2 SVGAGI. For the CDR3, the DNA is TGTGCCAGCAGCCCGTCTGGGGACAACGGCGGGGAGCTGTTTTTT. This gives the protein CASSPSGDNGGELFF.

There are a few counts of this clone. CDR3 DNA: TGCGCCAGCAGCCAAGGTAGCCTCGCCGCAGATACGCAGTATTTT. Amino acid sequence: CASSQGSLAADTQYF. The V gene is TRBV4-1, the J gene TRBJ2-3; D is undetermined. Per germline, CDR1 MGHRA and CDR2 YSYEKL. V gave up 1 base and J gave up 4 bases, with 12 bases separating them. This CDR3 contains 15 residues.

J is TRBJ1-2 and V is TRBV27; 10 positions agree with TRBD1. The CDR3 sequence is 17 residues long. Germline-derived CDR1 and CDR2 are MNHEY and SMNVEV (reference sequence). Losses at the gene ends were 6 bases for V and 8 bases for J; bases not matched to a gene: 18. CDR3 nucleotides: TGTGCCAGCAGAACACGAGGGACAGGGGCTAGTTGGGAGGGCTACACCTTC. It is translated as CASRTRGTGASWEGYTF.

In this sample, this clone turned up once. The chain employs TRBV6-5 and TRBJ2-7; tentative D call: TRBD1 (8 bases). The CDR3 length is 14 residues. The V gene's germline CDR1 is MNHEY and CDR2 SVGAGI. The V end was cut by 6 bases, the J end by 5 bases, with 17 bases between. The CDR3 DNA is TGTGCCAGCAGAGACACAGGGGGGGGGAACGAGCAGTACTTC. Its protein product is CASRDTGGGNEQYF.

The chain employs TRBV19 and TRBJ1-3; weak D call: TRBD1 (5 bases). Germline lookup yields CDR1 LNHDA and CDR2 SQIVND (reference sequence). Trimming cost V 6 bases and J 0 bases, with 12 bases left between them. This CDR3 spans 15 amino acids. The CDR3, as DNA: TGTGCCAGTAGCCCCGGAGGGACCTCTGGAAACACCATATATTTT. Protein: CASSPGGTSGNTIYF.

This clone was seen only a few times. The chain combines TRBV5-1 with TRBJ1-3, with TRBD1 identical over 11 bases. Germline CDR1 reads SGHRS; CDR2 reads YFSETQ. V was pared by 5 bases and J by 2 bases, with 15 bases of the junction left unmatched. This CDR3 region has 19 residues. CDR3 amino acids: CASSLGGQGVTATGNTIYF. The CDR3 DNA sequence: TGCGCCAGCAGTTTAGGGGGACAGGGGGTGACTGCGACTGGAAACACCATATATTTT.

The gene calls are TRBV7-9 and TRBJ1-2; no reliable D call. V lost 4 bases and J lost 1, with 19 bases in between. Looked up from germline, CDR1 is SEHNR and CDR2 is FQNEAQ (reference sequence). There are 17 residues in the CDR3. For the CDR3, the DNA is TGTGCCAGCAGCTCAACGGCGGAGAGCTCCTTTAACTATGGCTACACCTTC. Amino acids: CASSSTAESSFNYGYTF.

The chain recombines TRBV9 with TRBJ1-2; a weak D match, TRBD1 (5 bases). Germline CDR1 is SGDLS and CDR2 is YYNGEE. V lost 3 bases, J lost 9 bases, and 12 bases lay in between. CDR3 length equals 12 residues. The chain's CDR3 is CASSADRGSYTF. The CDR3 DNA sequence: TGTGCCAGCAGCGCAGATAGGGGAAGCTACACCTTC.

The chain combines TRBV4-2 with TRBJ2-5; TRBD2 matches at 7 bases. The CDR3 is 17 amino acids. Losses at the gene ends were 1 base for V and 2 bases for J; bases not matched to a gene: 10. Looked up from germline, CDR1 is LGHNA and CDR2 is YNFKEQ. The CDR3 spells CASSQGSGGVQQETQYF. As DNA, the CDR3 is TGTGCCAGCAGCCAAGGGTCTGGGGGGGTGCAACAAGAGACCCAGTACTTC.

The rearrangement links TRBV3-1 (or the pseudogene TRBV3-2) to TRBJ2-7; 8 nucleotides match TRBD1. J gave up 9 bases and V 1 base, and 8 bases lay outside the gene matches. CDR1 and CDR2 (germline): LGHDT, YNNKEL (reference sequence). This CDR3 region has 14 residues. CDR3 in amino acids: CASSQGRGQARQYF. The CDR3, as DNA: TGTGCCAGCAGCCAAGGGAGGGGACAGGCCAGGCAGTACTTC.

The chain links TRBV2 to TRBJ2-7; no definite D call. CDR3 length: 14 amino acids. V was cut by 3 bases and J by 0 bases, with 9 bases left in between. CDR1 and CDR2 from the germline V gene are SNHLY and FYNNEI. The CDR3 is CASSDKSPSYEQYF. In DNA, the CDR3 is TGTGCCAGCAGTGATAAGAGCCCCTCCTACGAGCAGTACTTC.

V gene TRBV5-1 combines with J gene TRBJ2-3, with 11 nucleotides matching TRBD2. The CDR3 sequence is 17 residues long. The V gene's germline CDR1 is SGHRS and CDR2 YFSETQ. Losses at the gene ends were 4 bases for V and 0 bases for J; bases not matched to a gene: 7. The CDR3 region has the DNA TGCGCCAGCAGCCTGCTAGCGGGGGGTATTAGCACAGATACGCAGTATTTT. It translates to CASSLLAGGISTDTQYF.

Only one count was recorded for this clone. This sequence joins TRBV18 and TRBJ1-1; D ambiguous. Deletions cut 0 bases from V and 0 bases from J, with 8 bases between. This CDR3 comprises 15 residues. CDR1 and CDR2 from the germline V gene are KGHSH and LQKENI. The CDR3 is CASSPPLHLNTEAFF. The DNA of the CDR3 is TGTGCCAGCTCACCACCACTTCACCTGAACACTGAAGCTTTCTTT.

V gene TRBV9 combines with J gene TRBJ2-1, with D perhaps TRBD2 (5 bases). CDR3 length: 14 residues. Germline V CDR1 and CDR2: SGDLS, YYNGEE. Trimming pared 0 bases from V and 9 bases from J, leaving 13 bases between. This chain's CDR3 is CASSVGVSAGEQFF. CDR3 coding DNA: TGTGCCAGCAGCGTAGGTGTAAGCGCGGGTGAGCAGTTCTTC.

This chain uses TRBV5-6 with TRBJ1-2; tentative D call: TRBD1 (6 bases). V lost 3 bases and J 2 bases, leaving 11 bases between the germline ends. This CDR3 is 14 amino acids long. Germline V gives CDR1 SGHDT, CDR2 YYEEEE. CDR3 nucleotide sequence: TGTGCCAGCAGCTGGCCAGGGACAAACTATGGCTACACCTTC. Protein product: CASSWPGTNYGYTF.